The 31 T cell receptor beta chains in this list originate from one sample, sequenced in a study of blood T cell repertoires in COVID-19. Produced via immunoSEQ multiplex PCR; TCRdb's table is partial and in-frame only. The data hold fewer than 200,000 clones, with roughly 88% observed a single time. Sequencing input: PBMCs or T cells enriched from blood (not recorded which). The receptors derive from a woman younger than 30 who had recovered from COVID-19.

The rearrangement uses TRBV6-2 or TRBV6-3 and TRBJ2-1; 12 bases fit TRBD2. Germline loops: CDR1 MNHEY, CDR2 SVGEGT. The CDR3 length is 16 residues. The trim removed 4 bases at V and 7 bases at J, leaving 8 bases unmatched. The CDR3 nucleotides read TGTGCCAGCAGTTCCGAACTAGCGGGAGGCTCAAATGAGCAGTTCTTC. As protein: CASSSELAGGSNEQFF.

This chain joins TRBV5-1 and TRBJ2-2, with TRBD1 matching over 10 bases. V gave up 2 bases and J gave up 7 bases; unmatched junction bases: 2. The CDR3 has 14 amino acids. Per the germline V gene, CDR1 is SGHRS and CDR2 is YFSETQ. CDR3 DNA: TGCGCCAGCAGCTTCGGGACAGGGGACGGGGAGCTGTTTTTT. Translation gives CASSFGTGDGELFF.

J is TRBJ2-1 and V is TRBV6-2 or TRBV6-3, with 9 bases that match TRBD2. V was clipped by 2 bases and J by 0 bases; unmatched bases: 2. The germline V gene encodes CDR1 MNHEY and CDR2 SVGEGT. The CDR3 runs 16 residues. The CDR3 DNA sequence: TGTGCCAGCAGTTACCTAGCGGGGACCTCCTACAATGAGCAGTTCTTC. It is translated as CASSYLAGTSYNEQFF.

The chain combines TRBV6-6 with TRBJ2-7; the D gene is possibly TRBD2 (6 bases). The CDR3 length is 16 residues. Germline V lookup: CDR1 MNHNY, CDR2 SVGAGI (reference sequence). Trimming left V 2 bases short and J 5 bases short, with 19 bases between. Here the CDR3 reads CASSYGSWDRRDEQYF. The DNA of the CDR3 is TGTGCCAGCAGTTACGGTTCCTGGGATAGGAGGGACGAGCAGTACTTC.

The chain joins TRBV10-3 to TRBJ2-5, with 14 bases fitting TRBD2. This CDR3 region has 14 residues. The germline gives CDR1 ENHRY, CDR2 SYGVKD. The V gene end was trimmed by 6 bases and the J gene end by 3 bases; junction bases not matched to a gene: 0. CDR3 protein: CAIRGLAGEETQYF. CDR3 bases: TGTGCCATCAGGGGACTAGCGGGAGAAGAGACCCAGTACTTC.

This clone was detected a few times. The chain is built from TRBV5-1 and TRBJ1-1; 7 nucleotides agree with TRBD1. The CDR3 is made up of 17 amino acids. In germline, CDR1 is SGHRS, CDR2 YFSETQ. Trimming cost V 0 bases and J 4 bases; bases outside gene matches: 12. The CDR3 sequence is CASSLAPPGGRGTEAFF. In DNA form, the CDR3 reads TGCGCCAGCAGCTTGGCGCCCCCAGGGGGACGGGGCACTGAAGCTTTCTTT.

The genes are TRBV18 and TRBJ2-7, with 9 bases aligning to TRBD1. Germline values: CDR1 KGHSH, CDR2 LQKENI. The CDR3 has 16 amino acids. With V trimmed by 5 bases and J by 0 bases, 8 bases remained unmatched. CDR3: CASSLGRDRASYEQYF. The CDR3, as DNA: TGTGCCAGCTCATTAGGTCGGGACAGGGCCTCCTACGAGCAGTACTTC.

In its sample, this clone was seen a few times. This chain joins TRBV6-2 or TRBV6-3 and TRBJ2-7; weak D call: TRBD1 (5 bases). V was pared by 6 bases and J by 4 bases, with 10 bases between. Per the germline V gene, CDR1 is MNHEY and CDR2 is SVGEGT. The CDR3 runs 12 residues. CDR3 sequence: CASSSRGYEQYF. The DNA of the CDR3 is TGTGCCAGCAGCAGTAGGGGTTACGAGCAGTACTTC.

The chain joins TRBV10-3 to TRBJ2-7, with D unclear. The germline V gene encodes CDR1 ENHRY and CDR2 SYGVKD. This CDR3 contains 12 residues. V was shortened by 3 bases and J by 9 bases, with 12 bases between the two germline ends. This chain's CDR3 is CAISEPGFGQYF. As DNA, the CDR3 is TGTGCCATCAGTGAACCAGGTTTCGGGCAGTACTTC.

The chain has TRBV11-2 and TRBJ1-5; a possible D gene is TRBD1 (6 bases). Between the trimmed V and J ends, which lost 1 base and 6 bases, there was a span of 16 bases. The CDR3 consists of 16 residues. Germline V gene data show CDR1 as SGHAT and CDR2 as FQNNGV. The CDR3 DNA reads TGTGCCAGCAGCTTAGGGGGGGGCGGGCTTAGTCAGCCCCAGCATTTT. This translates into CASSLGGGGLSQPQHF.

This clone was detected only once. The gene calls are TRBV10-3 and TRBJ2-7; D might be TRBD2 (5 bases). CDR3 length: 12 amino acids. Germline lookup yields CDR1 ENHRY and CDR2 SYGVKD. V was shortened by 7 bases and J by 3 bases, with 10 bases between the two germline ends. CDR3 region: CAIKGSGYEQYF. The CDR3 DNA reads TGTGCCATCAAAGGCAGCGGCTACGAGCAGTACTTC.

The chain is built from TRBV28 and TRBJ1-1, with D hard to call. The ends were cut back, 6 bases at V and 1 base at J, with 9 bases in the middle. The CDR3 covers 13 residues. CDR1 is MDHEN and CDR2 is SYDVKM in the germline V gene. CDR3 bases: TGTGCCAGCAGCCCCCGGGGGAACACTGAAGCTTTCTTT. It yields the protein CASSPRGNTEAFF.

This chain uses TRBV10-2 with TRBJ1-2; 8 positions agree with TRBD1. Germline CDR1 WSHSY, CDR2 SAAADI. The CDR3 is 14 amino acids. The V segment lost 7 bases and the J segment 4 bases; nucleotides outside the gene matches: 8. Here the CDR3 DNA reads TGCGCCAGCACGGTGGACAGGGTCGGCTATGGCTACACCTTC. Residues: CASTVDRVGYGYTF.

The V gene is TRBV27, the J gene TRBJ2-1; 14 nucleotides line up with TRBD2. V dropped 7 bases and J dropped 9; count of bases not matched to a gene: 5. CDR1 and CDR2 (germline): MNHEY, SMNVEV (reference sequence). The CDR3 runs to 14 residues. Here the CDR3 DNA reads TGTGCCAGCATAGGGACTAGCGGGAGTGGTGAGCAGTTCTTC. Translated: CASIGTSGSGEQFF.

CDR3 protein: CASSGDSADTQYF. The CDR3 DNA is TGTGCCAGCAGTGGTGACTCGGCAGATACGCAGTATTTT. The J gene is TRBJ2-3, the V gene TRBV2, with unresolved D. The germline CDR1 and CDR2 sequences are SNHLY and FYNNEI. Between the trimmed V and J ends, which lost 4 bases and 4 bases, there was a span of 9 bases. This CDR3 has 13 residues.

The J gene is TRBJ2-3, the V gene TRBV7-2; 14 bases are shared with TRBD2. Unmatched junction bases numbered 8, after V lost 4 bases and J lost 5 bases. CDR3 length equals 17 residues. Germline CDR1 SGHTA, CDR2 FQGNSA. Here the CDR3 reads CASSSRLAGGRGDTQYF. Written as DNA, the CDR3 is TGTGCCAGCAGCTCCAGACTAGCGGGGGGGCGGGGAGATACGCAGTATTTT. Complete variable domain (other parts from reference TRBV7-2 and TRBJ2-3): GAGVSQSPSNKVTEKGKDVELRCDPISGHTALYWYRQSLGQGLEFLIYFQGNSAPDKSGLPSDRFSAERTGGSVSTLTIQRTQQEDSAVYLCASSSRLAGGRGDTQYFGPGTRLTVL.

This chain uses TRBV7-9 with TRBJ1-4, with 7 bases matching TRBD1. After removal of 1 base from V and 5 bases from J, the junction contained 10 bases not matched to a gene. The germline V gene encodes CDR1 SEHNR and CDR2 FQNEAQ (reference sequence). CDR3 size: 17 residues. The CDR3 loop reads CASSLVTSRGSNEKLFF. DNA of the CDR3: TGTGCCAGCAGCTTAGTTACCTCCAGGGGGTCCAATGAAAAACTGTTTTTT. Drawing the rest from reference TRBV7-9 and TRBJ1-4, the complete variable domain is DTGVSQNPRHKITKRGQNVTFRCDPISEHNRLYWYRQTLGQGPEFLTYFQNEAQLEKSRLLSDRFSAERPKGSFSTLEIQRTEQGDSAMYLCASSLVTSRGSNEKLFFGSGTQLSVL.

This clone was picked up a small number of times. The J gene is TRBJ1-1, the V gene TRBV3-1 (or the pseudogene TRBV3-2), with 12 bases that match TRBD1. The CDR3 contains 18 residues. Germline CDR1 and CDR2: LGHDT and YNNKEL (reference sequence). Germline trimming cut 0 bases from V and 2 bases from J; bases unmatched to any gene: 7. CDR3 nucleotides: TGTGCCAGCAGCCAAGAACGGTGGGACAGGGGGCTTAACACTGAAGCTTTCTTT. Its protein product is CASSQERWDRGLNTEAFF.

This chain links TRBV5-6 with TRBJ2-3; 8 nucleotides align to TRBD2. CDR1 and CDR2 (germline): SGHDT, YYEEEE. V shed 4 bases and J 0 bases; nucleotides not matched to a gene: 10. The CDR3 covers 17 residues. The CDR3 nucleotides read TGTGCCAGCAGCCCGCGACTGACTAGCGCTAGCACAGATACGCAGTATTTT. Protein: CASSPRLTSASTDTQYF.

In this sample, this clone turned up a few times. The chain links TRBV11-2 to TRBJ1-2; 9 nucleotides align to TRBD1. CDR3 length: 15 amino acids. V trimming: 0 bases; J trimming: 9 bases; junction bases outside the gene matches: 8. From germline, CDR1 is SGHAT and CDR2 FQNNGV. As DNA, the CDR3 is TGTGCCAGCAGCTTAGAGGGGGACAGGGTATTAAGCTACACCTTC. Translating it yields CASSLEGDRVLSYTF.

The CDR3 nucleotides are TGTGCCAGCAGTTCCGCCGGACTTCGCACAGATACGCAGTATTTT. It translates to CASSSAGLRTDTQYF. The V and J genes are TRBV28 and TRBJ2-3, with D tentatively TRBD2 (5 bases). Trimming stripped 4 bases from V and 1 base from J, with 12 bases between. CDR3 length: 15 amino acids. The germline gives CDR1 MDHEN, CDR2 SYDVKM.

The chain is built from TRBV30 and TRBJ2-5, with D perhaps matching TRBD2 (5 bases). The V and J ends lost 0 bases and 1 base respectively, with 9 bases between them. Per germline, CDR1 GTSNPN and CDR2 SVGIG (reference sequence). The CDR3 loop spans 14 amino acids. The CDR3 loop is CAWSVLAFQETQYF. The CDR3 nucleotides are TGTGCCTGGAGTGTGTTAGCGTTCCAAGAGACCCAGTACTTC.

This sequence joins TRBV5-1 and TRBJ2-7; possible D gene TRBD2, 5 bases. This CDR3 contains 15 residues. Trimming shortened V by 0 bases and J by 5 bases, and 15 bases separated the two germline ends. The germline gives CDR1 SGHRS, CDR2 YFSETQ. CDR3 DNA: TGCGCCAGCAGCTTGGTCGGGGTTGAGGTCGACGAGCAGTACTTC. Its protein is CASSLVGVEVDEQYF.

The sample holds a few counts of this clone. V is TRBV5-8 and J is TRBJ1-5; 7 bases agree with TRBD1. The V and J ends lost 4 bases and 3 bases, in that order; junction bases with no gene match: 13. In germline, CDR1 is SGHTS, CDR2 YDEGEE. The CDR3 length is 17 residues. CDR3 loop: CASSRQSGGASNQPQHF. CDR3 coding DNA: TGTGCCAGCAGCAGGCAGTCAGGGGGAGCATCCAATCAGCCCCAGCATTTT.

The chain joins TRBV30 to TRBJ2-1; 10 positions agree with TRBD2. This CDR3 is 15 amino acids long. The V and J ends lost 8 bases and 7 bases, in that order; junction bases with no gene match: 14. Germline CDR1 reads GTSNPN; CDR2 reads SVGIG (reference sequence). Here the CDR3 reads CAGLPAGGQWNEQFF. CDR3 bases: TGTGCCGGCCTCCCAGCGGGAGGGCAGTGGAATGAGCAGTTCTTC.

Regarding this clone: One end of the junction does not line up with germline, which may come from a read error. The rearrangement uses TRBV7-7 and TRBJ2-5; 7 positions agree with TRBD1. From germline, CDR1 is SSHAT and CDR2 FNYEAQ (reference sequence). This CDR3 has 13 amino acids. The DNA of the CDR3 is TGTGCTAGCAGCCAGGGGGAAGGGGAGACCCAGTACTTC. Translated, it gives CASSQGEGETQYF.

This clone has just a few counts. The V call is TRBV4-2, the J call TRBJ1-4; unclear D gene. The germline V and J ends were trimmed by 2 bases and 8 bases, with 12 bases remaining between them. Per the germline V gene, CDR1 is LGHNA and CDR2 is YNFKEQ. The CDR3 sequence is 14 residues long. CDR3 in amino acids: CASSQPSEQEKLFF. Written as DNA, the CDR3 is TGTGCCAGCAGCCAACCCTCCGAACAGGAAAAACTGTTTTTT.

The chain combines TRBV7-2 with TRBJ2-1, with D possibly matching TRBD1 (6 bases). CDR1 SGHTA and CDR2 FQGNSA come from the germline V gene. The CDR3 is made up of 15 amino acids. The V and J ends lost 2 bases and 4 bases respectively, with 12 bases between them. The CDR3 coding sequence is TGTGCCAGCAGCTTAACCCGGGACACTTACAATGAGCAGTTCTTC. Its translation is CASSLTRDTYNEQFF.

This clone was observed a single time. This chain uses TRBV6-5 with TRBJ1-5; tentatively, D is TRBD1 (5 bases). CDR1 is MNHEY, CDR2 SVGAGI, per germline. The CDR3 has 13 amino acids. The V and J ends lost 2 bases and 4 bases respectively, with 6 bases between them. The CDR3 loop is CASSYKGNQPQHF. The CDR3 DNA reads TGTGCCAGCAGTTACAAGGGGAATCAGCCCCAGCATTTT.

This clone was seen a single time. The chain uses TRBV28 and TRBJ2-3; the match to TRBD2 covers 8 bases. This CDR3 comprises 15 residues. Trimming at V came to 6 bases and at J to 5 bases, leaving 10 bases not matched to a gene. The germline CDR1 and CDR2 sequences are MDHEN and SYDVKM. CDR3 coding DNA: TGTGCCAGCAGCGTTGCGGGAGGCGGGAAAGATACGCAGTATTTT. Protein product: CASSVAGGGKDTQYF.

V and J are TRBV10-3 and TRBJ1-1; D is possibly TRBD1 (5 bases). The CDR3 covers 14 residues. Germline V gene sequence: CDR1 ENHRY, CDR2 SYGVKD. Trimming shortened V by 5 bases and J by 2 bases, and 12 bases separated the two germline ends. CDR3: CAISKDIANTEAFF. In DNA form, the CDR3 reads TGTGCCATCAGTAAGGACATAGCTAACACTGAAGCTTTCTTT.